This T cell receptor (beta chain) was recorded in a study of shared clonotypes between healthy human individuals. Study in general: Per-donor plates numbered three CD4 naive, three CD4 memory, two CD8 naive and one CD8 memory.

Assay used: immunoSEQ multiplex PCR; TCRdb lists only in-frame clones, some missing. The data show 560,000 or so clones, 96% seen once. Cells designated naive CD8 were CD45RO-negative and were positively selected for CCR7, with terminally differentiated effector memory CD45RA+ cells excluded. Points from the study as a whole: Sequencing depth was predicted to influence how clonotypes are shared among donors.

About this clone itself: Its specificity is not known.

The sequenced sample consisted of naive CD8+ T cells sorted from blood. This TCR was sampled from a woman between 25 and 40 years old in good health.

The CDR3 sequence is CASSPRGGNEQYF. In nucleotides, the CDR3 is TGTGCCAGCAGTCCCCGGGGAGGGAACGAGCAGTACTTC. This chain links TRBV27 with TRBJ2-7; 7 bases line up with TRBD2. V was pared by 5 bases and J by 5 bases, with 6 bases of the junction left unmatched. Germline V lookup: CDR1 MNHEY, CDR2 SMNVEV (reference sequence). This CDR3 comprises 13 residues.